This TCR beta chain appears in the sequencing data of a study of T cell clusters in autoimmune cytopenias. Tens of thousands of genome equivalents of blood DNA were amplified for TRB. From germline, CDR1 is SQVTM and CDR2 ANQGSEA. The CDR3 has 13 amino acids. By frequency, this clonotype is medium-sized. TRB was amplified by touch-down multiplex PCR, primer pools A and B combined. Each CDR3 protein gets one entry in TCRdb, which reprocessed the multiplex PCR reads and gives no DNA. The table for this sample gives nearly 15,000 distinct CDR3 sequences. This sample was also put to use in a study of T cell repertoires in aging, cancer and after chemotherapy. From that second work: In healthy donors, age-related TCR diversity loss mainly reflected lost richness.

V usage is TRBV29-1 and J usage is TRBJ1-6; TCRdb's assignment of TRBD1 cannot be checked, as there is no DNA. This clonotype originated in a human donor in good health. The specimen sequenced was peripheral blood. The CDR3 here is CSAIFQGNSPLHF.